This T cell receptor (beta chain) is from a study of memory CD4+ T cells and cytomegalovirus serostatus. Sequencing was performed with immunoSEQ multiplex PCR; in TCRdb, only in-frame clones are kept and a portion is missing. The sample has tens of thousands of clones; roughly 82% are singletons. The sort gate was single viable CD3+CD4+CD8-CD45RO+ cells for memory CD4+ T cells. V lost 2 bases to trimming and J lost 2 bases, with 14 bases between them. Germline V gene lookup returns CDR1 SGHNT and CDR2 YYREEE (reference sequence). The length of the CDR3 is 15 residues. The sample consisted of memory CD4+ T cells from blood. The chain is built from TRBV5-4 and TRBJ2-7; a weak D match, TRBD2 (5 bases). The TCR comes from an adult in good health and CMV-seronegative. CDR3 in amino acids: CASSFGRVEAYEQYF. The CDR3 bases are TGTGCCAGCAGCTTCGGGCGGGTGGAGGCCTACGAGCAGTACTTC.